This TCR beta chain was sequenced for a study of neurological immune-mediated disorders. Study-wide results and caveats: Multiple sclerosis patients had less TCR clonal expansion than even healthy controls, unlike HTLV-1-associated myelopathy. The expanded clones of different subjects shared no CDR3 amino acid sequences (suggesting private repertoires in all groups). The multiple sclerosis repertoire cluster was not associated with any clinical or MRI feature, with the authors stating that larger cohorts are needed. Phylogenetic grouping placed 18 of 34 multiple sclerosis patients' repertoires in one related-CDR3 cluster, a possible signature.

This clonotype was observed at least ten times. The antigen is undetermined. TCRdb independently ran MiXCR on the 5' RACE reads; one entry per CDR3 protein. Here the sample spans some 50,000 distinct CDR3 sequences, roughly 2% being singletons. Sequences were obtained from PBMCs. The source of this sequence is a woman in her thirties or forties with multiple sclerosis.

The DNA for the CDR3 is TGTGCCAGCAGCCCCCGTAGTGGGGACGACGAGCAGTACTTC. Amino acids: CASSPRSGDDEQYF. The genes are TRBV7-8 and TRBJ2-7; D is tentatively TRBD1 or TRBD2 (5 bases each). Germline lookup yields CDR1 SGHVS and CDR2 FQNEAQ. The V gene lost 5 bases and the J gene lost 5 bases, with 16 bases spanning the gap. The CDR3 is made up of 14 amino acids.